These 22 T cell receptor beta chains share one sample of origin, sequenced in a study of cytomegalovirus exposure and HLA in healthy donors. The PCR made use of 60 Vbeta and 13 Jbeta primers. Measured with immunoSEQ multiplex PCR; TCRdb has only the in-frame clones, and not every one. Among some 100,000 clones listed, roughly four fifths were seen once. The sample was PBMCs. The receptors stem from a male donor in good health and CMV-seropositive.

The V gene is TRBV28, the J gene TRBJ2-3, with TRBD1 matching over 8 bases. V dropped 6 bases and J dropped 1; count of bases not matched to a gene: 3. The CDR3 contains 14 residues. Germline V gene lookup returns CDR1 MDHEN and CDR2 SYDVKM. In DNA, the CDR3 is TGTGCCAGCAGCCCGACAGGGGGCACAGATACGCAGTATTTT. Its protein is CASSPTGGTDTQYF.

The chain combines TRBV5-1 with TRBJ2-5, with D possibly being TRBD1 (8 bases). The V end lost 0 bases, the J end lost 11 bases, and 17 bases lay between the germline ends. CDR3 length: 14 amino acids. The germline V gene has CDR1 SGHRS and CDR2 YFSETQ. CDR3 sequence (DNA): TGCGCCAGCAGCTTGGTTCAGGGGGCGGGAGAGCAGTACTTC. Amino acids: CASSLVQGAGEQYF.

The chain has TRBV5-4 and TRBJ2-1; weak D call: TRBD2 (6 bases). Per the germline V gene, CDR1 is SGHNT and CDR2 is YYREEE (reference sequence). The CDR3 totals 17 residues. V dropped 4 bases and J dropped 1 base, with 18 bases sitting between them. This chain's CDR3 is CASSPGGGGISYNEQFF. In DNA form, the CDR3 reads TGTGCCAGCAGCCCCGGCGGTGGGGGGATTTCCTACAATGAGCAGTTCTTC.

The chain employs TRBV15 and TRBJ2-1, with D tentatively TRBD1 (6 bases). V shed 5 bases and J shed 8 bases, with 13 bases lying between them. Germline-derived CDR1 and CDR2 are LNHNV and YYDKDF (reference sequence). This CDR3 is 13 amino acids long. The CDR3 DNA is TGTGCCACCAGCGAGAGTCAGGGGTATGAGCAGTTCTTC. Translating it yields CATSESQGYEQFF.

The V gene is TRBV4-2, the J gene TRBJ2-7; 9 bases match TRBD1. With 3 bases clipped from V and 1 base from J, the junction kept 4 bases outside the gene matches. Germline loops: CDR1 LGHNA, CDR2 YNFKEQ. CDR3 size: 15 residues. The CDR3 DNA sequence: TGTGCCAGCAGCCACCCCGGGACAGGGTCCTACGAGCAGTACTTC. It encodes CASSHPGTGSYEQYF.

A few counts support this clone. V usage is TRBV4-3 and J usage is TRBJ2-1; 9 bases line up with TRBD1. The length of the CDR3 is 16 residues. CDR1 is LGHNA and CDR2 is YSLEER in the germline V gene. The V segment lost 1 base and the J segment 4 bases; nucleotides outside the gene matches: 5. In DNA form, the CDR3 reads TGCGCCAGCAGCCAAGCCACGGGACAGGGTTACAATGAGCAGTTCTTC. This codes for CASSQATGQGYNEQFF.

The J gene is TRBJ2-2, the V gene TRBV9, with 8 bases fitting TRBD2. The V gene's germline CDR1 is SGDLS and CDR2 YYNGEE. This CDR3 is 18 amino acids long. J was trimmed by 0 bases and V by 4 bases; bases with no gene match: 11. CDR3 in amino acids: CASSSGPAGGSNTGELFF. CDR3 nucleotides: TGTGCCAGCAGCTCAGGTCCCGCGGGGGGTTCGAACACCGGGGAGCTGTTTTTT.

The CDR3 nucleotides are TGTGCCAGCAGCTTACTGTCTAGCGGGGTATCCTACGAGCAGTACTTC. Protein: CASSLLSSGVSYEQYF. V is TRBV11-2 and J is TRBJ2-7, with 9 bases matching TRBD2. V gave up 2 bases and J gave up 1 base; unmatched junction bases: 6. Germline V gene sequence: CDR1 SGHAT, CDR2 FQNNGV. This CDR3 is 16 amino acids long.

This chain links TRBV5-6 with TRBJ2-6, with D unresolved. The germline CDR1 and CDR2 sequences are SGHDT and YYEEEE. Trimming cost V 5 bases and J 4 bases, with 4 bases left between them. The CDR3 totals 12 residues. This chain's CDR3 is CASRRGANVLTF. In DNA, the CDR3 is TGTGCCAGCAGGCGGGGGGCCAACGTCCTGACTTTC.

The chain joins TRBV6-5 to TRBJ2-1, with 9 bases fitting TRBD2. The V segment lost 2 bases and the J segment 4 bases; nucleotides outside the gene matches: 3. The CDR3 spans 15 residues. The germline gives CDR1 MNHEY, CDR2 SVGAGI. DNA of the CDR3: TGTGCCAGCAGTTACGGGCTAGCGGGGTACAATGAGCAGTTCTTC. It translates to CASSYGLAGYNEQFF.

V is TRBV28 and J is TRBJ2-1, with D possibly matching TRBD2 (6 bases). Trimming shortened V by 3 bases and J by 7 bases, and 13 bases separated the two germline ends. The CDR3 sequence is 14 residues long. Germline V gives CDR1 MDHEN, CDR2 SYDVKM. The CDR3 reads CASSFPSRGNEQFF. Written as DNA, the CDR3 is TGTGCCAGCAGTTTCCCCTCTCGGGGGAATGAGCAGTTCTTC.

This clone was detected a few times. The chain combines TRBV18 with TRBJ2-2; 8 positions match TRBD1. The ends lost 2 bases at V and 3 bases at J; junction bases unmatched: 11. The germline V gene has CDR1 KGHSH and CDR2 LQKENI. CDR3 size: 18 residues. The CDR3: CASSPVRIQGGDTGELFF. The CDR3 region has the DNA TGTGCCAGCTCACCAGTCCGGATACAGGGGGGTGACACCGGGGAGCTGTTTTTT. The full variable domain, in which reference TRBV18 and TRBJ2-2 provide the parts outside the CDR3, is NAGVMQNPRHLVRRRGQEARLRCSPMKGHSHVYWYRQLPEEGLKFMVYLQKENIIDESGMPKERFSAEFPKEGPSILRIQQVVRGDSAAYFCASSPVRIQGGDTGELFFGEGSRLTVL.

This rearrangement joins TRBV5-1 to TRBJ2-7; D is unclear. CDR1 and CDR2 from the germline V gene are SGHRS and YFSETQ. Between the trimmed V and J ends, which lost 3 bases and 5 bases, there was a span of 12 bases. The CDR3 runs to 13 residues. The CDR3 reads CASSSPTADEQYF. The CDR3 nucleotides read TGCGCCAGCAGCTCTCCCACGGCGGACGAGCAGTACTTC.

The chain is built from TRBV5-1 and TRBJ2-7; a weak D match, TRBD1 (5 bases). V dropped 5 bases and J dropped 2 bases, with 11 bases sitting between them. Per germline, CDR1 SGHRS and CDR2 YFSETQ. The CDR3 loop spans 13 amino acids. The chain's CDR3 is CASRVTATYEQYF. CDR3 DNA sequence: TGCGCCAGCAGAGTGACAGCCACCTACGAGCAGTACTTC.

This clone came up a few times. The rearrangement uses TRBV7-2 and TRBJ2-7; 9 positions agree with TRBD1. Trimming took 5 bases from V and 7 from J; bases not matched to a gene: 9. Germline-derived CDR1 and CDR2 are SGHTA and FQGNSA. CDR3 length: 14 amino acids. The CDR3 DNA reads as TGTGCCAGCAGCCCCGGGACAGGGTATGAGGAGCAGTACTTC. This sequence encodes CASSPGTGYEEQYF.

V is TRBV28 and J is TRBJ2-5; 7 nucleotides match TRBD1. J was trimmed by 2 bases and V by 7 bases; bases with no gene match: 10. CDR3 length equals 15 residues. Germline V gene sequence: CDR1 MDHEN, CDR2 SYDVKM. CDR3 sequence reads: CASTDLGTVQETQYF. The DNA for the CDR3 is TGTGCCAGCACCGACCTCGGGACAGTGCAAGAGACCCAGTACTTC.

This clone was recorded a few times. The CDR3 region has the DNA TGTGCCAGCAGTCAAATTAACAGGGGGAGAGAGACCCAGTACTTC. This gives the protein CASSQINRGRETQYF. V gene TRBV2 combines with J gene TRBJ2-5; 8 bases line up with TRBD1. The V segment lost 5 bases and the J segment 4 bases; nucleotides outside the gene matches: 9. The germline CDR1 and CDR2 sequences are SNHLY and FYNNEI. The CDR3 length is 15 residues.

This clone was counted between two and nine times. The rearrangement joins TRBV5-4 to TRBJ2-2; TRBD2 matches 14 bases. V shed 1 base, J shed 6 bases, and the junction held 8 bases outside the gene matches. Germline V gene data show CDR1 as SGHNT and CDR2 as YYREEE (reference sequence). The CDR3 has 18 amino acids. CDR3 amino acids: CASSLLTSGGAVAGELFF. CDR3 coding DNA: TGTGCCAGCAGCTTGTTGACTAGCGGGGGGGCCGTCGCCGGGGAGCTGTTTTTT.

The sample holds a few counts of this clone. This sequence joins TRBV10-3 and TRBJ2-5; TRBD1 aligns across 7 bases. CDR1 ENHRY and CDR2 SYGVKD come from the germline V gene. V lost 0 bases to trimming and J lost 1 base; unmatched junction nucleotides: 8. CDR3 length: 17 residues. The CDR3, as DNA: TGTGCCATCAGTGAGTCGGGGGCAGGGGGTCTCCAAGAGACCCAGTACTTC. Protein product: CAISESGAGGLQETQYF.

V gene TRBV10-1 combines with J gene TRBJ1-2; unclear D gene. The V gene's germline CDR1 is WNHNN and CDR2 SYGVQD (reference sequence). Trimming stripped 7 bases from V and 0 bases from J, with 18 bases between. The CDR3 is 16 residues long. For the CDR3, the DNA is TGCGCCAGCATATTGTTCATGGGAGATTCTAACTATGGCTACACCTTC. As protein: CASILFMGDSNYGYTF.

A single count supports this clone. This chain links TRBV27 with TRBJ2-2; D remains unclear. V lost 3 bases, J lost 2 bases, and 10 bases lay in between. This CDR3 contains 15 residues. CDR1 and CDR2 (germline): MNHEY, SMNVEV (reference sequence). The CDR3 DNA reads as TGTGCCAGCAGTTTGGCTTCCAGAAACACCGGGGAGCTGTTTTTT. The encoded protein is CASSLASRNTGELFF.

V gene TRBV6-1 combines with J gene TRBJ1-4; 8 nucleotides match TRBD1. With V trimmed by 2 bases and J by 8 bases, 4 bases remained unmatched. The CDR3 length is 14 residues. Germline V gene data show CDR1 as MNHNS and CDR2 as SASEGT. The CDR3 nucleotides read TGTGCCAGCAGTGAAACAGGGGGAGTCGAAAAACTGTTTTTT. Residues: CASSETGGVEKLFF.